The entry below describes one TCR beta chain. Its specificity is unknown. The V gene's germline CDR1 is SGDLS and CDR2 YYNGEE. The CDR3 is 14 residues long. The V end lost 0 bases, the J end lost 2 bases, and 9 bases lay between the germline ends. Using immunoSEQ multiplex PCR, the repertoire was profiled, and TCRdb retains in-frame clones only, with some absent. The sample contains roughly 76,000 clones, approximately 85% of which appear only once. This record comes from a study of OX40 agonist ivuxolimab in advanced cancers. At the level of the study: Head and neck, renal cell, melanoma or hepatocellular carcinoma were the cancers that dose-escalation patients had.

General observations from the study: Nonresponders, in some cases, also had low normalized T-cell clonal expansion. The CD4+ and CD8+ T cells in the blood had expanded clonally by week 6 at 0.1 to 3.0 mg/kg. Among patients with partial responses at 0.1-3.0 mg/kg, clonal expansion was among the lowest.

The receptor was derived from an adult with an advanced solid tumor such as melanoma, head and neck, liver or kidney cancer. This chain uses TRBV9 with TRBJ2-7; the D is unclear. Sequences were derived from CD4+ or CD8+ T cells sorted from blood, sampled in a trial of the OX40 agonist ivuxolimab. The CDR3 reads CASSVGPETYEQYF. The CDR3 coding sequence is TGTGCCAGCAGCGTAGGACCGGAGACCTACGAGCAGTACTTC.